These 26 T cell receptor beta chains were sequenced from one sample in a study of patients and donors after allogeneic stem cell transplantation. TCRdb recomputed calls from the RT-PCR reads with MiXCR, one row per CDR3 protein. The sample has approximately 200,000 distinct CDR3 sequences; 41% are singletons. The sample was blood, either unsorted or a sorted T cell fraction (not recorded which). These receptors were taken from a human donor who was either an allogeneic HSCT recipient or a stem cell or donor lymphocyte infusion donor (not recorded which). It is not recorded whose cells these are; they may come from a transplant donor.

This clonotype was observed a handful of times. This sequence joins TRBV9 and TRBJ1-1; D unclear. CDR1 is SGDLS and CDR2 is YYNGEE in the germline V gene. This CDR3 contains 13 residues. V lost 2 bases to trimming and J lost 7 bases, with 12 bases between them. The CDR3 here is CASSVWPDREAFF. In DNA, the CDR3 is TGTGCCAGCAGCGTGTGGCCCGATCGTGAAGCTTTCTTT. Together with reference TRBV9 and TRBJ1-1, the CDR3 gives the full variable domain: DSGVTQTPKHLITATGQRVTLRCSPRSGDLSVYWYQQSLDQGLQFLIQYYNGEERAKGNILERFSAQQFPDLHSELNLSSLELGDSALYFCASSVWPDREAFFGQGTRLTVV.

This clonotype showed up just a few times. The chain has TRBV12-3 or TRBV12-4 and TRBJ1-2; 8 nucleotides align to TRBD1. The V segment lost 5 bases and the J segment 2 bases; nucleotides outside the gene matches: 7. This CDR3 comprises 15 residues. The CDR3 spells CASSHHRDRNYGYTF. In DNA, the CDR3 is TGTGCCAGCAGTCATCACCGGGACAGGAACTATGGCTACACCTTC.

This clonotype was counted a few times. This chain uses TRBV20-1 with TRBJ1-2; D not resolved. The germline gives CDR1 DFQATT, CDR2 SNEGSKA (reference sequence). Trimming removed 0 bases from V and 6 bases from J, with 5 bases in between. The CDR3 sequence is 11 residues long. CDR3 residues: CSAREADGYTF. CDR3 in DNA: TGCAGTGCTAGAGAAGCGGATGGCTACACCTTC.

This clonotype showed up just a few times. The rearrangement joins TRBV5-1 to TRBJ2-7; D is possibly TRBD2 (5 bases). Trimming removed 1 base from V and 7 bases from J, with 6 bases in between. Germline V lookup: CDR1 SGHRS, CDR2 YFSETQ. There are 11 residues in the CDR3. The CDR3 DNA is TGCGCCAGCAGCTTGAGCGGAGAGCAGTACTTC. This gives the protein CASSLSGEQYF.

This clonotype was picked up a small number of times. The J gene is TRBJ2-1, the V gene TRBV12-3 or TRBV12-4; 7 bases agree with TRBD1. The CDR3 sequence is 13 residues long. V lost 3 bases, J lost 9 bases, and 5 bases stayed unmatched. CDR3 nucleotides: TGTGCCAGCAGTTTGACAGGGATTGGTGAGCAGTTCTTC. The encoded protein is CASSLTGIGEQFF.

V usage is TRBV7-2 and J usage is TRBJ1-2; 9 bases line up with TRBD1. This CDR3 has 17 residues. J gave up 5 bases and V 5 bases, and 15 bases lay outside the gene matches. Germline CDR1 reads SGHTA; CDR2 reads FQGNSA. In nucleotides, the CDR3 is TGTGCCAGCAGCCCTCTGACGGGACAGGGACTACGATATGGCTACACCTTC. Residues: CASSPLTGQGLRYGYTF.

A few counts support this clonotype. The J gene is TRBJ1-1, the V gene TRBV6-2 or TRBV6-3; TRBD1 agrees at 7 bases. V lost 6 bases and J lost 1; bases outside the gene matches: 11. Looked up from germline, CDR1 is MNHEY and CDR2 is SVGEGT. The CDR3 sequence is 16 residues long. The CDR3 region has the DNA TGTGCCAGCAGCCACCCCTCCAGACAGGGGAACACTGAAGCTTTCTTT. Protein: CASSHPSRQGNTEAFF.

This clonotype was seen repeatedly, ten times or more. The J gene is TRBJ1-6, the V gene TRBV20-1; TRBD1 matches 8 bases. The CDR3 loop spans 15 amino acids. Losses at the gene ends were 1 base for V and 7 bases for J; bases not matched to a gene: 6. Germline assignment: CDR1 DFQATT and CDR2 SNEGSKA (reference sequence). CDR3 residues: CSARVATGVNSPLHF. CDR3 nucleotide sequence: TGCAGTGCTAGAGTTGCGACAGGGGTGAATTCACCCCTCCACTTT.

The V and J genes are TRBV15 and TRBJ1-1, with D unclear. Trimming removed 0 bases from V and 0 bases from J, with 5 bases in between. The CDR3 is 14 amino acids. Germline-derived CDR1 and CDR2 are LNHNV and YYDKDF (reference sequence). CDR3 in amino acids: CATSRDEMNTEAFF. In DNA, the CDR3 is TGTGCCACCAGCAGAGATGAGATGAACACTGAAGCTTTCTTT.

The V and J genes are TRBV30 and TRBJ1-2, with 7 bases matching TRBD1. Unmatched junction bases numbered 3, after V lost 2 bases and J lost 3 bases. This CDR3 is 13 amino acids long. Per the germline V gene, CDR1 is GTSNPN and CDR2 is SVGIG (reference sequence). In DNA form, the CDR3 reads TGTGCCTGGAGTCCGACAGGGTACTATGGCTACACCTTC. Amino acids: CAWSPTGYYGYTF.

With regard to this clonotype: No conserved phenylalanine or tryptophan ends this CDR3, so it is likely a read error. The gene calls are TRBV7-9 and TRBJ2-1, with 9 bases that match TRBD1. The CDR3 covers 16 residues. Trimming removed 5 bases from V and 1 base from J; junction bases left unmatched: 6. Germline V gene lookup returns CDR1 SEHNR and CDR2 FQNEAQ (reference sequence). The CDR3, as DNA: TGTGCCAGCAGCCCAGACAGGGGGGCATCCTACAATGAGCAGTTCTCC. Translating it yields CASSPDRGASYNEQFS.

This clonotype was picked up one time. The chain links TRBV12-3 or TRBV12-4 to TRBJ2-7; D gene ambiguous. V dropped 4 bases and J dropped 0 bases, with 10 bases sitting between them. The CDR3 runs to 14 residues. The CDR3 reads CASSSRRVSYEQYF. The DNA of the CDR3 is TGTGCCAGCAGTTCCAGACGAGTCTCCTACGAGCAGTACTTC.

This rearrangement joins TRBV18 to TRBJ1-5; possible D gene TRBD1, 5 bases. Trimming pared 6 bases from V and 7 bases from J, leaving 13 bases between. This CDR3 comprises 13 residues. Germline V gives CDR1 KGHSH, CDR2 LQKENI. Written as DNA, the CDR3 is TGTGCCAGCTCCGACAGCGTTAGGCAGCCCCAGCATTTT. This encodes CASSDSVRQPQHF.

The chain couples TRBV14 to TRBJ2-1; tentatively, D is TRBD2 (6 bases). CDR1 is SGHDN, CDR2 FVKESK, per germline. The CDR3 runs to 19 residues. V lost 1 base and J 5 bases, leaving 24 bases between the germline ends. The CDR3 DNA follows: TGTGCCAGCAGCCAAGTGAATCTGACCGGGGGTTTATTAAACAATGAGCAGTTCTTC. Amino acid sequence: CASSQVNLTGGLLNNEQFF. Drawing the rest from reference TRBV14 and TRBJ2-1, the complete variable domain is EAGVTQFPSHSVIEKGQTVTLRCDPISGHDNLYWYRRVMGKEIKFLLHFVKESKQDESGMPNNRFLAERTGGTYSTLKVQPAELEDSGVYFCASSQVNLTGGLLNNEQFFGPGTRLTVL.

This clonotype was detected only a few times. This chain uses TRBV5-1 with TRBJ1-5; 9 positions match TRBD1. J lost 7 bases, V lost 4 bases, and 6 bases had no gene match. CDR3 size: 14 residues. Germline CDR1 SGHRS, CDR2 YFSETQ. This CDR3 is CASSIRTGEQPQHF. DNA of the CDR3: TGCGCCAGCAGCATTAGGACAGGGGAACAGCCCCAGCATTTT.

V and J are TRBV12-3 or TRBV12-4 and TRBJ2-1; 10 nucleotides line up with TRBD2. This CDR3 spans 15 amino acids. Trimming took 5 bases from V and 8 from J; bases not matched to a gene: 9. CDR3 bases: TGTGCCAGCAGTCCTCAATCTAGCGGGAGCGATGAGCAGTTCTTC. It translates to CASSPQSSGSDEQFF.

This clonotype showed up just a few times. V and J are TRBV9 and TRBJ1-4; the D gene is possibly TRBD1 (5 bases). The V end lost 4 bases, the J end lost 5 bases, and 9 bases lay between the germline ends. In germline, CDR1 is SGDLS, CDR2 YYNGEE. The CDR3 runs 13 residues. The CDR3 region is CASSPRENEKLFF. The CDR3 DNA reads as TGTGCCAGCAGCCCCAGGGAGAATGAAAAACTGTTTTTT.

The chain joins TRBV15 to TRBJ1-6, with TRBD1 matching 9 bases. This CDR3 is built from 17 residues. Germline lookup yields CDR1 LNHNV and CDR2 YYDKDF (reference sequence). Germline trimming cut 0 bases from V and 10 bases from J; bases unmatched to any gene: 10. The DNA for the CDR3 is TGTGCCACCAGCAGAGAATCGGGACAGGGTTTCCGATCACCCCTCCACTTT. This codes for CATSRESGQGFRSPLHF.

This clonotype has a handful of counts. The rearrangement links TRBV27 to TRBJ1-1; D possibly corresponds to TRBD1 (6 bases). CDR1 MNHEY and CDR2 SMNVEV come from the germline V gene (reference sequence). This CDR3 contains 14 residues. Trimming left V 3 bases short and J 5 bases short, with 13 bases between. CDR3 in DNA: TGTGCCAGCAGTTTGGGGGGGCGCGGGACTGAAGCTTTCTTT. Translated: CASSLGGRGTEAFF.

The chain combines TRBV6-6 with TRBJ1-2; D call uncertain. Germline-derived CDR1 and CDR2 are MNHNY and SVGAGI (reference sequence). CDR3 length: 12 amino acids. V was cut by 7 bases and J by 2 bases, with 8 bases left in between. The CDR3 reads CASMTGNYGYTF. In DNA form, the CDR3 reads TGTGCCAGCATGACGGGGAACTATGGCTACACCTTC.

This clonotype has just a few counts. The chain carries TRBV29-1 and TRBJ1-2, with a tentative D call TRBD1 (5 bases). V was clipped by 0 bases and J by 4 bases, with 12 bases between them. Germline V gene data show CDR1 as SQVTM and CDR2 as ANQGSEA. The CDR3 extends over 14 amino acids. CDR3 loop: CSVEDPGRTYGYTF. CDR3 nucleotide sequence: TGCAGCGTTGAAGATCCGGGACGGACCTATGGCTACACCTTC. The variable domain in full, with the rest retrieved from reference TRBV29-1 and TRBJ1-2, is SAVISQKPSRDICQRGTSLTIQCQVDSQVTMMFWYRQQPGQSLTLIATANQGSEATYESGFVIDKFPISRPNLTFSTLTVSNMSPEDSSIYLCSVEDPGRTYGYTFGSGTRLTVV.

This clonotype has a handful of counts. CDR3 residues: CASSQDGGINEQYF. The CDR3 nucleotides are TGTGCCAGCAGCCAAGATGGGGGCATCAACGAGCAGTACTTC. V and J are TRBV4-2 and TRBJ2-7; maybe TRBD1 (6 bases). The V and J ends lost 0 bases and 5 bases respectively, with 11 bases between them. Germline CDR1 and CDR2: LGHNA and YNFKEQ. The CDR3 length is 14 residues.

This clonotype was seen a few times. This chain connects TRBV7-8 to TRBJ1-2, with D possibly matching TRBD1 (5 bases). Germline values: CDR1 SGHVS, CDR2 FQNEAQ. The CDR3 length is 13 residues. The V end lost 1 base, the J end lost 8 bases, and 11 bases lay between the germline ends. The CDR3 DNA follows: TGTGCCAGCAGCTTAGGGCGAGGGGAAGGCTACACCTTC. As protein: CASSLGRGEGYTF.

This clonotype was recorded many times. The J gene is TRBJ1-1, the V gene TRBV29-1; D call uncertain. The ends were cut back, 5 bases at V and 1 base at J, with 5 bases in the middle. Germline lookup yields CDR1 SQVTM and CDR2 ANQGSEA. The CDR3 extends over 11 amino acids. The CDR3 region is CSVSGNTEAFF. The CDR3 DNA reads as TGCAGCGTTTCCGGGAACACTGAAGCTTTCTTT.

On this clonotype itself: An end of the junction does not agree with germline; a read error may underlie this. The chain has TRBV6-2 or TRBV6-3 and TRBJ2-3; D remains ambiguous. The germline V gene encodes CDR1 MNHEY and CDR2 SVGEGT. The CDR3 loop spans 15 amino acids. This CDR3 is CDSSSNILSTDTQYF. In DNA, the CDR3 is TGTGACAGCAGTTCTAACATCTTAAGCACAGATACGCAGTATTTT.

At least ten counts were recorded for this clonotype. The chain couples TRBV20-1 to TRBJ1-5; D gene uncertain. Trimming took 0 bases from V and 4 from J, leaving 7 bases between them. The CDR3 is 13 residues long. Germline V gene data show CDR1 as DFQATT and CDR2 as SNEGSKA (reference sequence). In nucleotides, the CDR3 is TGCAGTGCTAGAGACAGGTTAAATCAGCCCCAGCATTTT. Amino acids: CSARDRLNQPQHF.